A selection of T cell receptor beta chains follows, all from one sample in a study of T cell responses to AZD1222 COVID-19 vaccine. TCRdb's copy holds only in-frame clones and misses some; the assay was immunoSEQ multiplex PCR. The sample has approximately 15,000 clones; 88% are singletons. Sequenced material: peripheral blood, taken 28 days after the second AZD1222 dose. The receptors shown here come from an adult who received the AZD1222 COVID-19 vaccine. CDR3s leave out the opening cysteine and the closing phenylalanine or tryptophan. Fields, in order: V gene, J gene, CDR3 protein.

V gene: TRBV18
J gene: TRBJ2-1
CDR3 protein: ASSPRQGVKSYNEQF

V gene: TRBV28
J gene: TRBJ1-2
CDR3 protein: ASGTDRGANYGYT

V gene: TRBV19
J gene: TRBJ2-2
CDR3 protein: ASRDRGDAHNTGELF

V gene: TRBV7-2
J gene: TRBJ2-7
CDR3 protein: ASSPGTGPYEQY

V gene: TRBV5-6
J gene: TRBJ1-2
CDR3 protein: ASSLARGWDGYT

V gene: TRBV11-2
J gene: TRBJ1-3
CDR3 protein: ASSFGQGAFTIY

V gene: TRBV5-6
J gene: TRBJ2-7
CDR3 protein: ASSALPYTGQGGYEQY

V gene: TRBV7-3
J gene: TRBJ2-1
CDR3 protein: ARFMGASYNEQF

V gene: TRBV3-1/TRBV3-2
J gene: TRBJ2-7
CDR3 protein: ASSQVSYEQY

V gene: TRBV28
J gene: TRBJ2-7
CDR3 protein: ASSHAGEQY

V gene: TRBV5-1
J gene: TRBJ1-5
CDR3 protein: ASSLTGFEQPQH

V gene: TRBV2
J gene: TRBJ1-1
CDR3 protein: ASSENGQSNTEAF

V gene: TRBV5-1
J gene: TRBJ2-2
CDR3 protein: ASNPSTGTNTGELF

V gene: TRBV6-2/TRBV6-3
J gene: TRBJ1-5
CDR3 protein: ASSTDRGRLSNQPQH

V gene: TRBV20-1
J gene: TRBJ2-1
CDR3 protein: SADRSNEQF

V gene: TRBV2
J gene: TRBJ2-1
CDR3 protein: ASTASGGAGEQF

V gene: TRBV7-6
J gene: TRBJ2-7
CDR3 protein: ASSLEGEGSYEQY

V gene: TRBV3-1/TRBV3-2
J gene: TRBJ2-3
CDR3 protein: ASSSPGLAGEDTQY

V gene: TRBV12-3/TRBV12-4
J gene: TRBJ1-1
CDR3 protein: ASSFPGVGAF

V gene: TRBV19
J gene: TRBJ2-7
CDR3 protein: ASSGAGRSEQY

V gene: TRBV28
J gene: TRBJ2-2
CDR3 protein: ASYRVRGANTGELF

V gene: TRBV6-5
J gene: TRBJ1-2
CDR3 protein: ASSPPGLANYGYT

V gene: TRBV7-8
J gene: TRBJ1-5
CDR3 protein: ASSLLPGEQNQPQH

V gene: TRBV7-7
J gene: TRBJ2-5
CDR3 protein: ASSLAAGETQY

V gene: TRBV30
J gene: TRBJ1-5
CDR3 protein: ACDTFSNQPQH

V gene: TRBV15
J gene: TRBJ2-3
CDR3 protein: ATSRGREGTDTQY

V gene: TRBV2
J gene: TRBJ2-7
CDR3 protein: ASRRDLLVYEQY

V gene: TRBV5-1
J gene: TRBJ2-2
CDR3 protein: ASSLARGRGTGELF

V gene: TRBV9
J gene: TRBJ2-7
CDR3 protein: ASSPNAYEQY

V gene: TRBV9
J gene: TRBJ2-1
CDR3 protein: ASSFRAGGPGNEQF

V gene: TRBV28
J gene: TRBJ2-3
CDR3 protein: ASSFSGGTDTQY

V gene: TRBV7-2
J gene: TRBJ2-6
CDR3 protein: ASSLQGGSGANVLT

V gene: TRBV15
J gene: TRBJ2-7
CDR3 protein: ATSRDPGHLYEQY

V gene: TRBV7-3
J gene: TRBJ1-1
CDR3 protein: ASSLSGTGTEAF

V gene: TRBV28
J gene: TRBJ2-7
CDR3 protein: ASSPTGLHYYEQY

V gene: TRBV28
J gene: TRBJ2-7
CDR3 protein: ASTGGPSYEQY

V gene: TRBV2
J gene: TRBJ1-2
CDR3 protein: ASKRRSDGYT

V gene: TRBV7-2
J gene: TRBJ1-5
CDR3 protein: ASSPTGGNQPQH

V gene: TRBV6-2/TRBV6-3
J gene: TRBJ1-1
CDR3 protein: ASTPTPTGLNTEAF

V gene: TRBV12-3/TRBV12-4
J gene: TRBJ1-4
CDR3 protein: ASSAHINEKLF

V gene: TRBV19
J gene: TRBJ1-5
CDR3 protein: ASSDDSYQPQH

V gene: TRBV19
J gene: TRBJ1-5
CDR3 protein: ASGQFLSNQPQH

V gene: TRBV10-3
J gene: TRBJ1-5
CDR3 protein: AISESRQGGDQPQH